This T cell receptor beta chain originates from a study of T cell responses to AZD1222 COVID-19 vaccine. Study-level points and caveats: Recipients of two AZD1222 doses showed rising Spike-specific TCR breadth and depth. No repertoire was sampled before or during the peak T cell response, only after it.

Remarks on this clone: Its cognate antigen is unknown.

The assay was immunoSEQ multiplex PCR, and TCRdb's table has in-frame clones only and misses some. The sample has about 48,000 clones, 65% to 90% seen once; the top ten hold around 6.5%. V lost 6 bases and J 4 bases, leaving 16 bases between the germline ends. The germline V gene encodes CDR1 SGHDT and CDR2 YYEEEE. The CDR3 runs 14 residues. Timing groups of about 4 and about 12 weeks for second doses were pooled. The specimen was peripheral blood, collected 28 days after the second AZD1222 dose. This chain joins TRBV5-6 and TRBJ1-1; D not certain. This clonotype originated in an adult who received the AZD1222 COVID-19 vaccine. The CDR3 DNA reads as TGTGCCAGCACCCAGACCCCTTCTGCCACTGAAGCTTTCTTT. Translating it yields CASTQTPSATEAFF.